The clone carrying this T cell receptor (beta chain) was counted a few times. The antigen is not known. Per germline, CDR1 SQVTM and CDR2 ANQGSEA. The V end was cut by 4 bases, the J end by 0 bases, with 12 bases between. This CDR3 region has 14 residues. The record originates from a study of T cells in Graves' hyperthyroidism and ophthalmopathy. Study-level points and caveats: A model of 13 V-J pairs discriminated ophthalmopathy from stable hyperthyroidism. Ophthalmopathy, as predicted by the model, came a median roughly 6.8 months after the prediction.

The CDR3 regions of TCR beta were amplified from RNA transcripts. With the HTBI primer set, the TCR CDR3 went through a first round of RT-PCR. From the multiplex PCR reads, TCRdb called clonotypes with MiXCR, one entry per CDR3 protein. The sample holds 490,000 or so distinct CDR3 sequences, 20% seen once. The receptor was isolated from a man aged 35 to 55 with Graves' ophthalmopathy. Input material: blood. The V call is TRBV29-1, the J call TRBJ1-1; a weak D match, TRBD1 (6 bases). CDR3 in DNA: TGCAGCGTTGGAAGGACAGTCATGAACACTGAAGCTTTCTTT. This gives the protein CSVGRTVMNTEAFF. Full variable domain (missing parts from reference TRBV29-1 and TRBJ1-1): SAVISQKPSRDICQRGTSLTIQCQVDSQVTMMFWYRQQPGQSLTLIATANQGSEATYESGFVIDKFPISRPNLTFSTLTVSNMSPEDSSIYLCSVGRTVMNTEAFFGQGTRLTVV.